This T cell receptor beta chain is drawn from a study of neurological immune-mediated disorders. This clonotype came up many times. Antigen: not known. Trimming took 7 bases from V and 1 from J; bases not matched to a gene: 10. This CDR3 is built from 15 residues. The germline CDR1 and CDR2 sequences are SGHTA and FQGNSA. Study-wide points: TCR clonal expansion peaked in HTLV-1-associated myelopathy patients and was lowest in multiple sclerosis patients.

With 10-nucleotide random UMIs included, cDNA was synthesized by 5'RACE. TCRdb redid the calling of the 5' RACE reads with MiXCR, one entry per CDR3 protein. Among some 16,000 distinct CDR3 sequences, roughly 9% were seen once, and the ten largest hold roughly 45%. This TCR was sampled from a man aged 50 to 59 in good health. The source material was CD8+ T cells from blood. The rearrangement joins TRBV7-2 to TRBJ2-7, with 7 positions matching TRBD1. The CDR3 DNA reads TGTGCCAGCACCAAGGAGCCGGGACAGTCCTACGAGCAGTACTTC. Translated, it gives CASTKEPGQSYEQYF.